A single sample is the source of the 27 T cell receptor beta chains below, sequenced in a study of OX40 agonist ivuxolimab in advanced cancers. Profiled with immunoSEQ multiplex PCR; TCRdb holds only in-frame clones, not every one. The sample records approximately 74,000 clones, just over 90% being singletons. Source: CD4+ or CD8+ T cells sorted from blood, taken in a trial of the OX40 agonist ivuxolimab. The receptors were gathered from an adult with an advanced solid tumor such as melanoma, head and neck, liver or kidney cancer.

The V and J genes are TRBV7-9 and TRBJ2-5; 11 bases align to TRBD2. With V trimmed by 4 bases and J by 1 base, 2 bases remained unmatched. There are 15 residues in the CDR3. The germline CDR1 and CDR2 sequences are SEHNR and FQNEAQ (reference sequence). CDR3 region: CASSYSGGAQETQYF. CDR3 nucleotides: TGTGCCAGCAGCTATAGCGGGGGGGCCCAAGAGACCCAGTACTTC.

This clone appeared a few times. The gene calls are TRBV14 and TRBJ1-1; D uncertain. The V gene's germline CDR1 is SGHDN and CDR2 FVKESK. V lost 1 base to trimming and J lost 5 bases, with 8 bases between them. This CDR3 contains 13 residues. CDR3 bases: TGTGCCAGCAGCCAAGGGTCAGCGACTGAAGCTTTCTTT. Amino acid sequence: CASSQGSATEAFF.

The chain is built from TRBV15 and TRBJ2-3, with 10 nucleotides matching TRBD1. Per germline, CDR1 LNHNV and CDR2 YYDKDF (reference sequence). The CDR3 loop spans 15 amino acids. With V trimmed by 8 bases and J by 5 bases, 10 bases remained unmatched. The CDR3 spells CATFPGTGVRDTQYF. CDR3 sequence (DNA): TGTGCCACCTTTCCCGGGACAGGGGTCAGAGATACGCAGTATTTT. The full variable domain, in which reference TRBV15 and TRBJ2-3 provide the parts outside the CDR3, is DAMVIQNPRYQVTQFGKPVTLSCSQTLNHNVMYWYQQKSSQAPKLLFHYYDKDFNNEADTPDNFQSRRPNTSFCFLDIRSPGLGDTAMYLCATFPGTGVRDTQYFGPGTRLTVL.

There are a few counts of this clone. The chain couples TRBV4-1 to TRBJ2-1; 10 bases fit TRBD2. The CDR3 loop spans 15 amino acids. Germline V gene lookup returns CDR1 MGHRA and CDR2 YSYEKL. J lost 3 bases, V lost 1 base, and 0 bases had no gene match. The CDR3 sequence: CASSQVAGGYNEQFF. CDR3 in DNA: TGCGCCAGCAGCCAAGTAGCGGGGGGCTACAATGAGCAGTTCTTC.

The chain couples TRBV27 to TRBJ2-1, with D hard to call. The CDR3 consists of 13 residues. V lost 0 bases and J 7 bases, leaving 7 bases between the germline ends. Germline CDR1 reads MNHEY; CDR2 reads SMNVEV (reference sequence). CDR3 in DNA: TGTGCCAGCAGTTTATCCACCGTGAATGAGCAGTTCTTC. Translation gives CASSLSTVNEQFF.

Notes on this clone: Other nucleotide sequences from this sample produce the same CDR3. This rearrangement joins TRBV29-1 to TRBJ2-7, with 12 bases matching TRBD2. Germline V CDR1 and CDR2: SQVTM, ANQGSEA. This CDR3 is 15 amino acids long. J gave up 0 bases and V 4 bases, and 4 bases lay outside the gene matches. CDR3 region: CSVAETSGSSYEQYF. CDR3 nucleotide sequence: TGCAGCGTTGCCGAGACTAGCGGGAGCTCCTACGAGCAGTACTTC.

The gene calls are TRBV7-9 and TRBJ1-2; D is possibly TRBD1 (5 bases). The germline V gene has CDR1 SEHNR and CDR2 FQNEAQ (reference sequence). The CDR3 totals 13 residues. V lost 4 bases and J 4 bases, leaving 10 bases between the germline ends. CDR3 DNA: TGTGCCAGCAGCTGGGGAGACAGCTATGGCTACACCTTC. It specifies CASSWGDSYGYTF. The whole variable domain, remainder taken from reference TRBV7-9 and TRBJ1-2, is DTGVSQNPRHKITKRGQNVTFRCDPISEHNRLYWYRQTLGQGPEFLTYFQNEAQLEKSRLLSDRFSAERPKGSFSTLEIQRTEQGDSAMYLCASSWGDSYGYTFGSGTRLTVV.

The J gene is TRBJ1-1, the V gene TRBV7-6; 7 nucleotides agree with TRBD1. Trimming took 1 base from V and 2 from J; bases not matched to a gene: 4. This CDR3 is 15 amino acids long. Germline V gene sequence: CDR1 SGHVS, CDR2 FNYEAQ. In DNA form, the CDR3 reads TGTGCCAGCAGCTTAGTTCCAGGGGGAAACACTGAAGCTTTCTTT. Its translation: CASSLVPGGNTEAFF. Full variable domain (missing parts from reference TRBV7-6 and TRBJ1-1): GAGVSQSPRYKVTKRGQDVALRCDPISGHVSLYWYRQALGQGPEFLTYFNYEAQQDKSGLPNDRFSAERPEGSISTLTIQRTEQRDSAMYRCASSLVPGGNTEAFFGQGTRLTVV.

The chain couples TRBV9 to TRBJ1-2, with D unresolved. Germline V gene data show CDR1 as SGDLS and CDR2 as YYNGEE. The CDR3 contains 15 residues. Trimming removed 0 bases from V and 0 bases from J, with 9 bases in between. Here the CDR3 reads CASSVVTDSNYGYTF. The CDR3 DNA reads TGTGCCAGCAGCGTAGTTACAGATTCTAACTATGGCTACACCTTC.

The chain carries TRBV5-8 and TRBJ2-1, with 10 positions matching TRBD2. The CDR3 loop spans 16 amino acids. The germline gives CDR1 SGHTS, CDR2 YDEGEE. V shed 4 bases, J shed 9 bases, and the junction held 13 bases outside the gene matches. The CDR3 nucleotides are TGTGCCAGCAGCCGCCGGATAGCGGGGGGTGCGGGTGAGCAGTTCTTC. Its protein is CASSRRIAGGAGEQFF. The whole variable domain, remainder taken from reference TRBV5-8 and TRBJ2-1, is EAGVTQSPTHLIKTRGQQATLRCSPISGHTSVYWYQQALGLGLQFLLWYDEGEERNRGNFPPRFSGRQFPNYSSELNVNALELEDSALYLCASSRRIAGGAGEQFFGPGTRLTVL.

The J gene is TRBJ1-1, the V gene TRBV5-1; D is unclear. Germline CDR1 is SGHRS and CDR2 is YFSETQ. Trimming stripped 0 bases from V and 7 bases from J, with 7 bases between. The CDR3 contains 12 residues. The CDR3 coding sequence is TGCGCCAGCAGCTTGGGCGGGTATGAAGCTTTCTTT. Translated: CASSLGGYEAFF.

The CDR3 DNA sequence: TGCGCCAGCAGCCAAGATCGCGGCTTAGCTCTCAACTATGGCTACACCTTC. Translation gives CASSQDRGLALNYGYTF. This chain uses TRBV4-3 with TRBJ1-2; D uncertain. The V end was cut by 0 bases, the J end by 2 bases, with 16 bases between. The V gene's germline CDR1 is LGHNA and CDR2 YSLEER. There are 17 residues in the CDR3.

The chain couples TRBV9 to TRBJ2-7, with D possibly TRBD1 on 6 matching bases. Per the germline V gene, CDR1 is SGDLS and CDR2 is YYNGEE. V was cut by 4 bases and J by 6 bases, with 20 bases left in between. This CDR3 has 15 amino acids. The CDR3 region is CASSSGDIVGGEQYF. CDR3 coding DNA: TGTGCCAGCAGCTCAGGGGATATAGTGGGTGGCGAGCAGTACTTC.

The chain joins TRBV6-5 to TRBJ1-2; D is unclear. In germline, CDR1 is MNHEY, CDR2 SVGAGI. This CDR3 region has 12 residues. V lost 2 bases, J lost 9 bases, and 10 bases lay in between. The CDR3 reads CASSYDGISYTF. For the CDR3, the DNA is TGTGCCAGCAGTTACGACGGGATTAGCTACACCTTC.

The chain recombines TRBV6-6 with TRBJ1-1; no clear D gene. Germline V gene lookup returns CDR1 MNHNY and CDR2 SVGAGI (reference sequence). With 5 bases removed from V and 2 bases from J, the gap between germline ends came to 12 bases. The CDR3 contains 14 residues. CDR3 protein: CASSLVGLNTEAFF. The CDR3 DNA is TGTGCCAGCAGTCTCGTCGGCCTAAACACTGAAGCTTTCTTT.

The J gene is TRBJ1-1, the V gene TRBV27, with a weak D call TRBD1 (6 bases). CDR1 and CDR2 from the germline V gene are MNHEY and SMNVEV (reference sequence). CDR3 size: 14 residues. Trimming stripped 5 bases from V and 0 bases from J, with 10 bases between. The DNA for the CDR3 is TGTGCCAGCAGTCAGACAGGAATGAACACTGAAGCTTTCTTT. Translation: CASSQTGMNTEAFF.

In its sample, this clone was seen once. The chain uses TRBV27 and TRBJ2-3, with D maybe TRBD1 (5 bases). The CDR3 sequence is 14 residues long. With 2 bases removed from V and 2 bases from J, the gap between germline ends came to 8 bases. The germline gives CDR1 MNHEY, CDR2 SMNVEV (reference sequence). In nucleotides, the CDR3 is TGTGCCAGCAGTTTAAGGGGCTTCACAGATACGCAGTATTTT. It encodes CASSLRGFTDTQYF.

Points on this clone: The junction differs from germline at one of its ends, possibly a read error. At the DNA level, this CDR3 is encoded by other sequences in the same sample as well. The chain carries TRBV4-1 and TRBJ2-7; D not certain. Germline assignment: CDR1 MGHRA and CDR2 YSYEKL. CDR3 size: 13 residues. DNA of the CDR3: TGCGCCAGCAGTCAAGATCAAGGGTGGCAGCAGTACTTC. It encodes CASSQDQGWQQYF.

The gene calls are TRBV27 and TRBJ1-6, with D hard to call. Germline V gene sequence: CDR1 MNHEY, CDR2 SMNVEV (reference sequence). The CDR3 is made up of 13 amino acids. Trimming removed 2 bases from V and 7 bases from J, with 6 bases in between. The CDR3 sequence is CASSLPRNSPLHF. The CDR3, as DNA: TGTGCCAGCAGTTTACCGCGAAATTCACCCCTCCACTTT.

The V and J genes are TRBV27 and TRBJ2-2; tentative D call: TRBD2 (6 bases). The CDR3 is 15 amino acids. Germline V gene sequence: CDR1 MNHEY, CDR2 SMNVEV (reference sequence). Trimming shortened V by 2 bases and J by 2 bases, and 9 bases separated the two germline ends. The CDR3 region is CASSLIGGNTGELFF. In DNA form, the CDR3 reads TGTGCCAGCAGTTTAATCGGGGGAAACACCGGGGAGCTGTTTTTT.

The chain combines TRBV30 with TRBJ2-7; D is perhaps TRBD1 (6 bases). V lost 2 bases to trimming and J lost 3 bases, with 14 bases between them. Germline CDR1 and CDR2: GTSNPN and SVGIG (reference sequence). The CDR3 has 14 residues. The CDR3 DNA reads TGTGCCTGGAGTCTAAGCGCAGGGGACTACGAGCAGTACTTC. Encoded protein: CAWSLSAGDYEQYF.

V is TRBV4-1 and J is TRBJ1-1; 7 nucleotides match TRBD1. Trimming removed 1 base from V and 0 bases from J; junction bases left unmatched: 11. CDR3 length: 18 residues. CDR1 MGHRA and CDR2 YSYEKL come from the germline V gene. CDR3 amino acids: CASSQGPWEQGLNTEAFF. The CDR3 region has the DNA TGCGCCAGCAGCCAAGGACCTTGGGAACAGGGGCTGAACACTGAAGCTTTCTTT.

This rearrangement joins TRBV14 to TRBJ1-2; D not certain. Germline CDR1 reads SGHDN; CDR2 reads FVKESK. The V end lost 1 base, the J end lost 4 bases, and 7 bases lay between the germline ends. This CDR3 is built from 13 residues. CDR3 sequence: CASSQVGSYGYTF. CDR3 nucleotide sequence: TGTGCCAGCAGCCAAGTAGGAAGCTATGGCTACACCTTC.

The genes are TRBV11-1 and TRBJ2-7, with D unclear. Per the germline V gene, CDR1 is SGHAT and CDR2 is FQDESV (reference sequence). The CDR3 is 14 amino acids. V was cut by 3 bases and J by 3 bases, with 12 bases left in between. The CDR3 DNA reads TGTGCCAGCAGCTTCCCGGGCCTAAGCTACGAGCAGTACTTC. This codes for CASSFPGLSYEQYF.

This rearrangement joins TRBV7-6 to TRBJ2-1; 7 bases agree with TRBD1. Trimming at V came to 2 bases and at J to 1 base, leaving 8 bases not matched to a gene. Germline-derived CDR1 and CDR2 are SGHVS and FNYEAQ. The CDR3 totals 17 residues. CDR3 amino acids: CASSLKEGTASYNEQFF. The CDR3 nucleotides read TGTGCCAGCAGCTTAAAGGAAGGGACAGCGTCCTACAATGAGCAGTTCTTC.

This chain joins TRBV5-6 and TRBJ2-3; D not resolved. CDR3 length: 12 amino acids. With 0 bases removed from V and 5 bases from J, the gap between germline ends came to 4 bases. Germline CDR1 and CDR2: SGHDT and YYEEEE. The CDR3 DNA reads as TGTGCCAGCAGCTTGGGGGGAGATACGCAGTATTTT. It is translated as CASSLGGDTQYF.

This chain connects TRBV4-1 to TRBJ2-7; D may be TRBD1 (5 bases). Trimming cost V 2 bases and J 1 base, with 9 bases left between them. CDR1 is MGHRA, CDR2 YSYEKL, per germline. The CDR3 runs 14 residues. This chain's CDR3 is CASSQRQLSYEQYF. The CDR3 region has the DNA TGCGCCAGCAGCCAAAGACAGTTATCCTACGAGCAGTACTTC.